This record covers a single T cell receptor (beta chain). This CDR3 region has 15 residues. Deletions cut 1 base from V and 0 bases from J, with 10 bases between. Germline V gene data show CDR1 as SEHNR and CDR2 as FQNEAQ (reference sequence). This sample was included in a study of control samples from healthy donors and cancer patients. Clones were read by immunoSEQ multiplex PCR, and TCRdb kept only the in-frame ones, dropping some. The table records fewer than 200,000 clones, approximately 92% of them present only once. The rearrangement uses TRBV7-9 and TRBJ2-7; no clear D gene. The specimen sequenced was blood. The receptor comes from a man aged 25-45 years in good health. In nucleotides, the CDR3 is TGTGCCAGCAGCTTAGAGGCGGCTAGCTCCTACGAGCAGTACTTC. It translates to CASSLEAASSYEQYF.